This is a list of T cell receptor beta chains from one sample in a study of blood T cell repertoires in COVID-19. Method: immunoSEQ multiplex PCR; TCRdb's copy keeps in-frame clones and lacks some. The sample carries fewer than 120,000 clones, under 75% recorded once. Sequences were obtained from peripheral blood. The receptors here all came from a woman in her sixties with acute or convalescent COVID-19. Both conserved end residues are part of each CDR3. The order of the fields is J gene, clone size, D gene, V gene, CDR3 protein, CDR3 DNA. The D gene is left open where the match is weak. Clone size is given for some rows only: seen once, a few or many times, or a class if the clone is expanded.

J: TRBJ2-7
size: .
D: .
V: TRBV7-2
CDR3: CASSSGAGQTYEQYF
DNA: TGTGCCAGCAGCTCTGGGGCTGGACAAACCTACGAGCAGTACTTC

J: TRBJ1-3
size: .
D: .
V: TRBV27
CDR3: CASQKTGPFSGNTIYF
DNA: TGTGCCAGCCAGAAAACAGGGCCTTTCTCTGGAAACACCATATATTTT

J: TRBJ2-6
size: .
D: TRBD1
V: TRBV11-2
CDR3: CASSLLQGAAGANVLTF
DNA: TGTGCCAGCAGCTTATTACAGGGGGCGGCCGGGGCCAACGTCCTGACTTTC

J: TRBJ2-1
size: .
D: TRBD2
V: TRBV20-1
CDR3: CSASKGGGAHEQFF
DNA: TGCAGTGCTAGTAAGGGCGGGGGGGCCCATGAGCAGTTCTTC

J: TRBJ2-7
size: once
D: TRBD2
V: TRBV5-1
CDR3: CASTLSGGVDEQYF
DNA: TGCGCCAGCACCCTCAGCGGGGGGGTCGACGAGCAGTACTTC

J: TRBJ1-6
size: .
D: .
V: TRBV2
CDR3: CASSAETGPLHF
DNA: TGTGCCAGCAGTGCTGAAACGGGACCCCTCCACTTT

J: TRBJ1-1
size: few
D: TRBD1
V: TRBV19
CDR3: CASAIGTVTEAFF
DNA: TGTGCCAGTGCCATCGGGACAGTCACTGAAGCTTTCTTT

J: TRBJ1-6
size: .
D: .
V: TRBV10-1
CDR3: CASSESAGPNSPLHF
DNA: TGCGCCAGCAGTGAGTCGGCGGGACCGAATTCACCCCTCCACTTT

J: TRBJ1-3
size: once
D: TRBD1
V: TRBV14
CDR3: CASSHRTGVPSGNTIYF
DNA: TGTGCCAGCAGCCACAGGACAGGGGTCCCCTCTGGAAACACCATATATTTT

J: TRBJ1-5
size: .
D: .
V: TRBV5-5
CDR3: CASSLLQGGNQPQHF
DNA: TGTGCCAGCAGCTTGTTACAGGGTGGCAATCAGCCCCAGCATTTT

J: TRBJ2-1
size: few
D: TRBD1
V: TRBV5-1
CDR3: CASSFMPGQGGNEQFF
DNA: TGCGCCAGCAGCTTTATGCCGGGACAGGGAGGGAATGAGCAGTTCTTC

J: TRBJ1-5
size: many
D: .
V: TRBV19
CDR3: CASSGTQGTSNQPQHF
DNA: TGTGCCAGTAGTGGCACACAGGGCACAAGCAATCAGCCCCAGCATTTT

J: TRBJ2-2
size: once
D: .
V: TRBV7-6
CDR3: CASTRLEGNGELFF
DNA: TGTGCCAGCACCAGACTAGAAGGGAACGGGGAGCTGTTTTTT

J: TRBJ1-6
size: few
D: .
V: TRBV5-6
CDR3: CASSLGTPGSPLHF
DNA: TGTGCCAGCAGCTTGGGTACCCCGGGATCACCCCTCCACTTT

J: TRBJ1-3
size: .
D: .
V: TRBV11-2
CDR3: CASSPQWEGSLSGNTIYF
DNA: TGTGCCAGCAGCCCTCAATGGGAGGGGTCACTTTCTGGAAACACCATATATTTT

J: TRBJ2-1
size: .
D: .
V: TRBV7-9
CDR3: CASSSGTGVGEQFF
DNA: TGTGCCAGCAGCTCGGGCACGGGGGTCGGTGAGCAGTTCTTC

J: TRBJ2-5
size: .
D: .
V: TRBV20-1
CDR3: CSASRGTQYF
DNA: TGCAGTGCTAGTAGAGGGACCCAGTACTTC

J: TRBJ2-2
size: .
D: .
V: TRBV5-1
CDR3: CASSSRGGELTGELFF
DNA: TGCGCCAGCAGCTCCCGAGGGGGGGAGCTAACCGGGGAGCTGTTTTTT

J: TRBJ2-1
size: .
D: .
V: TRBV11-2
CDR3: CASSRGLAYNEQFF
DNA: TGTGCCAGCAGCCGCGGACTCGCCTACAATGAGCAGTTCTTC

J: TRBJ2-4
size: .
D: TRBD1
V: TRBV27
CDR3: CASRGQGQAKNIQYF
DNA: TGTGCCAGCAGGGGACAGGGCCAAGCCAAAAACATTCAGTACTTC

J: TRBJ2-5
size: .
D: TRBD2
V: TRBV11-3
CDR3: CASSLGGGGNQETQYF
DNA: TGTGCCAGCAGCTTAGGGGGCGGGGGAAACCAAGAGACCCAGTACTTC

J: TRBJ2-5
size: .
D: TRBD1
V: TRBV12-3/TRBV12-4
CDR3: CASTRTGQETQYF
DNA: TGTGCCAGCACCCGGACAGGGCAAGAGACCCAGTACTTC

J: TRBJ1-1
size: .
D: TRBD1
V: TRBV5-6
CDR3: CASSKLTGKNTEAFF
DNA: TGTGCCAGCAGTAAACTGACAGGGAAGAACACTGAAGCTTTCTTT

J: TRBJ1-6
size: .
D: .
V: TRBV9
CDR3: CASSVVDSPSVSPLHF
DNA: TGTGCCAGCAGCGTAGTCGACAGTCCTTCGGTTTCACCCCTCCACTTT

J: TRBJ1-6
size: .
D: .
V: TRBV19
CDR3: CASSMGIQLNSPLHF
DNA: TGTGCCAGTAGTATGGGTATACAGCTAAATTCACCCCTCCACTTT

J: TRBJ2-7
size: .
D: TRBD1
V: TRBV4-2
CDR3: CASATGTDSYEQYF
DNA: TGTGCCAGCGCCACCGGGACAGACTCCTACGAGCAGTACTTC

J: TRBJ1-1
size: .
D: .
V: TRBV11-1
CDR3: CASSPFRETEAFF
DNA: TGTGCCAGCAGCCCCTTCAGGGAAACTGAAGCTTTCTTT